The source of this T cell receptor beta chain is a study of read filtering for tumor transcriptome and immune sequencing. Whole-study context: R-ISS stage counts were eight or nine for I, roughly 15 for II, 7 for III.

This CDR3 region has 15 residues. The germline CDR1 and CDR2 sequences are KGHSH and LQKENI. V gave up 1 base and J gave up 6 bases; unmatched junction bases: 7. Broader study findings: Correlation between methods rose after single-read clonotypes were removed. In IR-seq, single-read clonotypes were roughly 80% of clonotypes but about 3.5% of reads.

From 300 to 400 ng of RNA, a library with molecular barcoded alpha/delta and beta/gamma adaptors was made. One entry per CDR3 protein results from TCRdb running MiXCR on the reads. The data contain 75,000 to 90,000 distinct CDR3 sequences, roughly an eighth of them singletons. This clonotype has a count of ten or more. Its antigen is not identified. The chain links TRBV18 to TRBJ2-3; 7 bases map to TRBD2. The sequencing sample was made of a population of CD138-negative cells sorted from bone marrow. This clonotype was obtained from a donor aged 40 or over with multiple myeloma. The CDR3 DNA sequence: TGTGCCAGCTCACCACGTACGGGAGGCGCTGATACGCAGTATTTT. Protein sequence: CASSPRTGGADTQYF.